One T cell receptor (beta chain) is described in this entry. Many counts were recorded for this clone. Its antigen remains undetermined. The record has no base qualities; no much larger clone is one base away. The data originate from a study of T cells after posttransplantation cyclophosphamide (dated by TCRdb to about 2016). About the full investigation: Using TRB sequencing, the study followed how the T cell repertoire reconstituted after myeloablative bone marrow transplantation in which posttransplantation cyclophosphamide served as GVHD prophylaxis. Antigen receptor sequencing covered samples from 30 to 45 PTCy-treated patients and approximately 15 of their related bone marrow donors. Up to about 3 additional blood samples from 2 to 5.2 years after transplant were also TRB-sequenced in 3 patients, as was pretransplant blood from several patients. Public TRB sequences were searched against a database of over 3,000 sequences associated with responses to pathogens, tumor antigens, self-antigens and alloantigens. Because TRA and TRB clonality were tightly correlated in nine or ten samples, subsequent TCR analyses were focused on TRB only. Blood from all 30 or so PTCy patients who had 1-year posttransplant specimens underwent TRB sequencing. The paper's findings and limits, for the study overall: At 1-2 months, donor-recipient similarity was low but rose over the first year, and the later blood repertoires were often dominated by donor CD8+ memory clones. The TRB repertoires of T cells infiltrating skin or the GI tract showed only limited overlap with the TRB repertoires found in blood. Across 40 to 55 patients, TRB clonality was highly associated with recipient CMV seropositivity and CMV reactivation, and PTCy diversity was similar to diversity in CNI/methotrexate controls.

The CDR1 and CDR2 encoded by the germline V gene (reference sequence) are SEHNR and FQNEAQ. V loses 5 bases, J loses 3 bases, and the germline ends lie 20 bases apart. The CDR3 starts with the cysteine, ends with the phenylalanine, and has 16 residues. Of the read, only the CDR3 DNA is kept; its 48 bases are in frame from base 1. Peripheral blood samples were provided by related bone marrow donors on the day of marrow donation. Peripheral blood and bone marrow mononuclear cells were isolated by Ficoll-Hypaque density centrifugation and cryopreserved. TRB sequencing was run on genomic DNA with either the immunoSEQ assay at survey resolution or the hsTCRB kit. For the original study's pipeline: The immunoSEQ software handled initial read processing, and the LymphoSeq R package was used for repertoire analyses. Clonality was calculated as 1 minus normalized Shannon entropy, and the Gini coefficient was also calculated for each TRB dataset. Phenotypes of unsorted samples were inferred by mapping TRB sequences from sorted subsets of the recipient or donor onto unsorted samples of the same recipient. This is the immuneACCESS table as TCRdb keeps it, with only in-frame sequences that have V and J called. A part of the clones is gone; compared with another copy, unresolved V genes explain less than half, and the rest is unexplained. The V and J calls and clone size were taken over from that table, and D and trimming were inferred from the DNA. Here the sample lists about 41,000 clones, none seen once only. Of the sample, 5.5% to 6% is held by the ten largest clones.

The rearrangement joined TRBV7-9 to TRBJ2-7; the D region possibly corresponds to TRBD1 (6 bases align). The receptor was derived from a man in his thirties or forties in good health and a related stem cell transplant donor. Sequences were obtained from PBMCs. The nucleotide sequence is TGTGCCAGCAGCCCCAGCCGCGGAAGGGACAACTACGAGCAGTACTTC. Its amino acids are CASSPSRGRDNYEQYF.